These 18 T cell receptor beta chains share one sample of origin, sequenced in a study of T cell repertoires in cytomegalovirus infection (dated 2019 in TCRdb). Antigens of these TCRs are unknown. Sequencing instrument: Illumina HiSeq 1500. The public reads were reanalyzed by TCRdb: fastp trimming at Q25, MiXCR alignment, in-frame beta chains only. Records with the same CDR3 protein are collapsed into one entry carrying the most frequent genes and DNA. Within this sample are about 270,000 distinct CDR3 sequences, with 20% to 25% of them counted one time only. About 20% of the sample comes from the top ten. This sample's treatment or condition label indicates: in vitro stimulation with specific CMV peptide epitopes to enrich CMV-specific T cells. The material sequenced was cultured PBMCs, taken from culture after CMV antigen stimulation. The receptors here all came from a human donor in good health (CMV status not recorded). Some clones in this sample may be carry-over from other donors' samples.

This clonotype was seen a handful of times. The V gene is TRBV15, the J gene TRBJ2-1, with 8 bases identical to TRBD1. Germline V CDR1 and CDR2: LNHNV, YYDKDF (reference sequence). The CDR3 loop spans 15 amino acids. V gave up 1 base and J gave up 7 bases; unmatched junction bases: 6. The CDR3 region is CATSRAGTGPNEQFF. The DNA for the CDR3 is TGTGCCACCAGCAGAGCCGGGACAGGTCCAAATGAGCAGTTCTTC.

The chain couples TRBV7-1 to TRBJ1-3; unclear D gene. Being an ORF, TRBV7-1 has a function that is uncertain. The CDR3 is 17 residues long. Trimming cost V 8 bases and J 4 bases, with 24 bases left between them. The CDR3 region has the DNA TGTGCCAGCGATCTCGGAATCGATCCGTCGTCCGGAAACACCATATATTTT. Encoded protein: CASDLGIDPSSGNTIYF.

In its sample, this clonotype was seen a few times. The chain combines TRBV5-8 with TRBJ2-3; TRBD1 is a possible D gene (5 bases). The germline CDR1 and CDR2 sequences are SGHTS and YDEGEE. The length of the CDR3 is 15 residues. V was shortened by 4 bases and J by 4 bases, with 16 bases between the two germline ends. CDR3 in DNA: TGTGCCAGCAGCCGTACAGGCTATATCCCAGATACGCAGTATTTT. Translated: CASSRTGYIPDTQYF.

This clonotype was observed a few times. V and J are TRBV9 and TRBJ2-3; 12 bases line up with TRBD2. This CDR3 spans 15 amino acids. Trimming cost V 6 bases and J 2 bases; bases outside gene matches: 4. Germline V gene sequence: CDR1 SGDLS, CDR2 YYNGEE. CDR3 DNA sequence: TGTGCCAGCAACGGACTAGCGGGGTCCACAGATACGCAGTATTTT. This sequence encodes CASNGLAGSTDTQYF.

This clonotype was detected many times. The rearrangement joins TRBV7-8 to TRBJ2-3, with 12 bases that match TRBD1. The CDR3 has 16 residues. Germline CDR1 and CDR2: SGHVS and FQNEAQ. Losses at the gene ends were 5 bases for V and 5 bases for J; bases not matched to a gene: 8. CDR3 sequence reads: CASSPEGTGGRDTQYF. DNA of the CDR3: TGTGCCAGCAGCCCAGAGGGGACAGGGGGCAGAGATACGCAGTATTTT.

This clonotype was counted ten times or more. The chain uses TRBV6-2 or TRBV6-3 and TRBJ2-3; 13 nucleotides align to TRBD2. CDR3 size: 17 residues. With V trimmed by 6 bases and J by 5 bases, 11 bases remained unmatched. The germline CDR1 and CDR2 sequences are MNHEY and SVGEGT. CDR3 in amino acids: CASSDPGLAGFGDTQYF. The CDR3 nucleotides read TGTGCCAGCAGCGATCCGGGACTAGCGGGATTTGGAGATACGCAGTATTTT.

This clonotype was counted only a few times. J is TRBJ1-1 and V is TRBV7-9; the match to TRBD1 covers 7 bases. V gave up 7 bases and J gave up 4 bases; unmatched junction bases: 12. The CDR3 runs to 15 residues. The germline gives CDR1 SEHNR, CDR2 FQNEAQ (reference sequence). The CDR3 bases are TGTGCCAGCACCGATGAGATGGCAGGGGGCACTGAAGCTTTCTTT. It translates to CASTDEMAGGTEAFF. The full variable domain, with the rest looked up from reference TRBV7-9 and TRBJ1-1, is DTGVSQNPRHKITKRGQNVTFRCDPISEHNRLYWYRQTLGQGPEFLTYFQNEAQLEKSRLLSDRFSAERPKGSFSTLEIQRTEQGDSAMYLCASTDEMAGGTEAFFGQGTRLTVV.

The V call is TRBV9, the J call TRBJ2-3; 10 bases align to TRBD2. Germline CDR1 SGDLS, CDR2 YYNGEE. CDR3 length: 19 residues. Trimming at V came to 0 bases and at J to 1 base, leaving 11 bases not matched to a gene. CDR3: CASSVDPAGGIKGTDTQYF. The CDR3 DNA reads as TGTGCCAGCAGCGTAGACCCAGCGGGAGGGATTAAAGGCACAGATACGCAGTATTTT.

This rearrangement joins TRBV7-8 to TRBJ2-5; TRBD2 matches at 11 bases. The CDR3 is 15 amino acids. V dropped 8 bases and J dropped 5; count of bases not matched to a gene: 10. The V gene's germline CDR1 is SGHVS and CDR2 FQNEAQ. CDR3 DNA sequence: TGTGCCAGCCATAGGACTAGCGGGTTTTGGGAGACCCAGTACTTC. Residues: CASHRTSGFWETQYF.

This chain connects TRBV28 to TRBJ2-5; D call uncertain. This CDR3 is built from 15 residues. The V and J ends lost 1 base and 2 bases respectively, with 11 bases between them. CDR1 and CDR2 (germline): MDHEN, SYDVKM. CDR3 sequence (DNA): TGTGCCAGCAGTTTATTTCAAGCAAGGCAAGAGACCCAGTACTTC. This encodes CASSLFQARQETQYF.

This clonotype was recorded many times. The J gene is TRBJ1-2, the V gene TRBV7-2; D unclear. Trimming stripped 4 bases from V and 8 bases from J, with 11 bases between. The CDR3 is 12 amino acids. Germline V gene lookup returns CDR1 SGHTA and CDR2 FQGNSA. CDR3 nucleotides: TGTGCCAGCAGCTCGGACTCATTCGGCTACACCTTC. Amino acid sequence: CASSSDSFGYTF.

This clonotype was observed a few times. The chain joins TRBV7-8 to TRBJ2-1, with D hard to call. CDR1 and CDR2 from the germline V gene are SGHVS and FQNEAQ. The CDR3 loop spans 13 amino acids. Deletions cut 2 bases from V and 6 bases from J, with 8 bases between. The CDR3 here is CASSLWVGNEQFF. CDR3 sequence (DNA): TGTGCCAGCAGCTTATGGGTGGGCAATGAGCAGTTCTTC.

The chain's CDR3 is CASSLFGGRPTTNEKLFF. In nucleotides, the CDR3 is TGTGCCAGCAGTTTATTCGGGGGGCGCCCCACAACTAATGAAAAACTGTTTTTT. The chain uses TRBV28 and TRBJ1-4; D may be TRBD1 (6 bases). Looked up from germline, CDR1 is MDHEN and CDR2 is SYDVKM. V lost 1 base, J lost 0 bases, and 15 bases lay in between. This CDR3 contains 18 residues.

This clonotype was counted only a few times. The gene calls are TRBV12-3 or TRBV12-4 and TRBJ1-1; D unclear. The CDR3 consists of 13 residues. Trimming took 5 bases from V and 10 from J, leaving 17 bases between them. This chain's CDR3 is CASSPTPGLGAFF. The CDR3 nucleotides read TGTGCCAGCAGTCCAACCCCAGGTCTTGGAGCTTTCTTT.

The DNA for the CDR3 is TGTGCCAGTAGTATCAGGACAGGGACCTACGAGCAGTACTTC. It specifies CASSIRTGTYEQYF. This rearrangement joins TRBV19 to TRBJ2-7, with 8 bases fitting TRBD1. CDR3 length: 14 amino acids. Trimming at V came to 3 bases and at J to 2 bases, leaving 3 bases not matched to a gene. CDR1 and CDR2 (germline): LNHDA, SQIVND (reference sequence).

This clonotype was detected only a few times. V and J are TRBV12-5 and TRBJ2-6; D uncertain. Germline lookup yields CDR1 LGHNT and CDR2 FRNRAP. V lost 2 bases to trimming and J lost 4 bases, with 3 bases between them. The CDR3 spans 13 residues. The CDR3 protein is CASGLQGANVLTF. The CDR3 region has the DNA TGTGCTAGTGGTTTGCAAGGGGCCAACGTCCTGACTTTC.

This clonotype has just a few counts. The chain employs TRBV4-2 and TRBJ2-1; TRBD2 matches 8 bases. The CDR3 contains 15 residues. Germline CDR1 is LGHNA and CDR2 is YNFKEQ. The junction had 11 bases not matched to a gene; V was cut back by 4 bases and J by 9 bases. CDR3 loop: CASSRLSGRGGEQFF. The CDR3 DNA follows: TGTGCCAGCAGCCGACTAAGCGGGAGAGGTGGTGAGCAGTTCTTC.

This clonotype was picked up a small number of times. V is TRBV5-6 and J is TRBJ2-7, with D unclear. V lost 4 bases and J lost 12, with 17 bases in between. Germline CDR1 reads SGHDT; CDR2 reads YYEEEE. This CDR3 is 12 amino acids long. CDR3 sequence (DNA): TGTGCCAGCAGCGTCTTCCCCGGACCGCTGTACTTC. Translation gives CASSVFPGPLYF.